The 25 T cell receptor beta chains reported below all come from one sample, sequenced in a study of shared T cell receptors in the human thymus. Using immunoSEQ multiplex PCR, the repertoire was profiled, and TCRdb retains in-frame clones only, with some absent. This table has 550,000 to 800,000 clones, roughly 85% appearing once. This sample was also put to use in a study of human thymus T cells.

Sequenced sample: thymocytes. The receptors were gathered from a girl less than two years old with a congenital heart defect.

The V call is TRBV4-1, the J call TRBJ2-5, with a possible D match to TRBD2 (5 bases). Trimming took off 7 bases at V and 0 bases at J, with 15 bases between the two ends. This CDR3 contains 15 residues. Germline V gene data show CDR1 as MGHRA and CDR2 as YSYEKL. Here the CDR3 DNA reads TGCGCCAGCACCGAATCACTAGGAAACCAAGAGACCCAGTACTTC. Its translation: CASTESLGNQETQYF.

This clone was found a few times. The chain carries TRBV19 and TRBJ1-1; D is unclear. V shed 5 bases and J shed 1 base, with 14 bases lying between them. The germline CDR1 and CDR2 sequences are LNHDA and SQIVND (reference sequence). This CDR3 has 15 amino acids. DNA for the CDR3: TGTGCCAGTAGTCCGGTCGGACTCGCGAACACTGAAGCTTTCTTT. Protein product: CASSPVGLANTEAFF.

The rearrangement joins TRBV5-6 to TRBJ2-1; 7 nucleotides agree with TRBD1. V gave up 4 bases and J gave up 1 base; unmatched junction bases: 8. Germline CDR1 SGHDT, CDR2 YYEEEE. This CDR3 spans 16 amino acids. The CDR3 is CASSPQGQPSYNEQFF. Written as DNA, the CDR3 is TGTGCCAGCAGCCCACAGGGACAGCCATCCTACAATGAGCAGTTCTTC.

The chain joins TRBV12-5 to TRBJ2-7; D uncertain. Trimming took 0 bases from V and 5 from J, leaving 11 bases between them. Germline loops: CDR1 LGHNT, CDR2 FRNRAP. The length of the CDR3 is 14 residues. CDR3 nucleotides: TGTGCTAGTGGTTTGGTACTCCCTCCCCACGAGCAGTACTTC. It codes for CASGLVLPPHEQYF.

The chain uses TRBV28 and TRBJ1-6; TRBD1 agrees at 9 bases. The V gene's germline CDR1 is MDHEN and CDR2 SYDVKM. With V trimmed by 5 bases and J by 0 bases, 8 bases remained unmatched. CDR3 length equals 18 residues. The CDR3 spells CASSRRGTGTSYNSPLHF. In nucleotides, the CDR3 is TGTGCCAGCAGTCGCCGCGGGACAGGGACCTCCTATAATTCACCCCTCCACTTT.

CDR3 in DNA: TGTGCCAGCAGCTTACAACTTTACACAGATACGCAGTATTTT. It encodes CASSLQLYTDTQYF. V is TRBV7-3 and J is TRBJ2-3; no firm D call. Germline lookup yields CDR1 SGHTA and CDR2 FQGTGA. The CDR3 sequence is 14 residues long. V was clipped by 2 bases and J by 2 bases, with 8 bases between them.

This clone was seen only a few times. The V call is TRBV11-2, the J call TRBJ2-7, with 9 bases lining up with TRBD2. Germline CDR1 and CDR2: SGHAT and FQNNGV. The CDR3 loop spans 18 amino acids. After removal of 5 bases from V and 0 bases from J, the junction contained 14 bases not matched to a gene. Here the CDR3 DNA reads TGTGCCAGCAGCCTTACCCAGATCACTAGCGGGTCCTCCTACGAGCAGTACTTC. It encodes CASSLTQITSGSSYEQYF. The full variable domain, its missing parts supplied by reference TRBV11-2 and TRBJ2-7, is EAGVAQSPRYKIIEKRQSVAFWCNPISGHATLYWYQQILGQGPKLLIQFQNNGVVDDSQLPKDRFSAERLKGVDSTLKIQPAKLEDSAVYLCASSLTQITSGSSYEQYFGPGTRLTVT.

The chain couples TRBV6-4 to TRBJ1-2; tentative D call: TRBD1 (5 bases). Trimming removed 0 bases from V and 2 bases from J, with 10 bases in between. The CDR3 consists of 15 residues. Looked up from germline, CDR1 is MRHNA and CDR2 is SNTAGT. CDR3 coding DNA: TGTGCCAGCAGTGACTCCACGGACAAGAACTATGGCTACACCTTC. Residues: CASSDSTDKNYGYTF.

The chain couples TRBV10-3 to TRBJ2-5; 10 bases align to TRBD1. The DNA end is more similar to TRBJ2-7, so the J call may be wrong. There are 14 residues in the CDR3. The germline CDR1 and CDR2 sequences are ENHRY and SYGVKD. CDR3 region: CAISGDRGGYEQYF. In DNA, the CDR3 is TGTGCCATCAGTGGGGACAGGGGCGGCTACGAGCAGTACTTC.

The chain has TRBV19 and TRBJ1-5; maybe TRBD1 (5 bases). V was pared by 1 base and J by 15 bases, with 16 bases between. CDR3 length equals 13 residues. CDR1 and CDR2 from the germline V gene are LNHDA and SQIVND (reference sequence). The CDR3 DNA is TGTGCCAGTAGTATAGTCGGCGGGGCTATTGGGCATTTT. It translates to CASSIVGGAIGHF.

The rearrangement uses TRBV27 and TRBJ1-2, with D unclear. This CDR3 is built from 13 residues. CDR1 is MNHEY and CDR2 is SMNVEV in the germline V gene (reference sequence). V was trimmed by 0 bases and J by 8 bases, leaving 10 bases between them. CDR3 in amino acids: CASSLSPAGGYTF. In nucleotides, the CDR3 is TGTGCCAGCAGTTTATCGCCGGCGGGGGGCTACACCTTC.

The rearrangement links TRBV5-7 to TRBJ2-7, with D possibly TRBD1 on 5 matching bases. TRBV5-7 is designated an ORF whose function remains uncertain. The length of the CDR3 is 18 residues. V lost 0 bases and J 4 bases, leaving 23 bases between the germline ends. The CDR3 loop reads CASSLGARTTDGKYEQYF. CDR3 nucleotide sequence: TGTGCCAGCAGCTTGGGGGCACGTACGACAGACGGAAAGTACGAGCAGTACTTC.

The chain joins TRBV11-2 to TRBJ1-4; D might be TRBD1 (5 bases). Per the germline V gene, CDR1 is SGHAT and CDR2 is FQNNGV. This CDR3 contains 14 residues. V was clipped by 1 base and J by 6 bases, with 9 bases between them. Here the CDR3 reads CASSLVQGYEKLFF. The DNA for the CDR3 is TGTGCCAGCAGCTTAGTTCAGGGATATGAAAAACTGTTTTTT.

The CDR3 nucleotides read TGTGCCAGCAGCCCGCCAAAAGCCTCAAACGGGTACGAGCAGTACTTC. This encodes CASSPPKASNGYEQYF. The rearrangement joins TRBV14 to TRBJ2-7; D not certain. V lost 4 bases and J 4 bases, leaving 20 bases between the germline ends. Per germline, CDR1 SGHDN and CDR2 FVKESK. The CDR3 contains 16 residues.

The rearrangement joins TRBV5-6 to TRBJ1-2, with no clear D. The CDR3 covers 13 residues. The germline CDR1 and CDR2 sequences are SGHDT and YYEEEE. The germline V and J ends were trimmed by 4 bases and 5 bases, with 12 bases remaining between them. The DNA for the CDR3 is TGTGCCAGCAGCCCGGGATCGCCATATGGCTACACCTTC. Its protein is CASSPGSPYGYTF. The full variable domain, rest sourced from reference TRBV5-6 and TRBJ1-2, is DAGVTQSPTHLIKTRGQQVTLRCSPKSGHDTVSWYQQALGQGPQFIFQYYEEEERQRGNFPDRFSGHQFPNYSSELNVNALLLGDSALYLCASSPGSPYGYTFGSGTRLTVV.

The chain recombines TRBV9 with TRBJ1-4; weak D call: TRBD1 (6 bases). Germline CDR1 reads SGDLS; CDR2 reads YYNGEE. V lost 3 bases, J lost 7 bases, and 16 bases lay in between. CDR3 size: 15 residues. CDR3: CASSEGPRGFEKLFF. CDR3 nucleotide sequence: TGTGCCAGCAGCGAGGGACCCAGGGGTTTTGAAAAACTGTTTTTT.

This chain joins TRBV7-9 and TRBJ2-1; 12 nucleotides line up with TRBD2. The CDR3 is 19 amino acids. Germline V gene sequence: CDR1 SEHNR, CDR2 FQNEAQ (reference sequence). The ends lost 2 bases at V and 5 bases at J; junction bases unmatched: 13. The CDR3 protein is CASSLLKRGRTSGNNEQFF. The DNA of the CDR3 is TGTGCCAGCAGCTTATTAAAGCGGGGACGGACTAGCGGGAACAATGAGCAGTTCTTC.

The chain carries TRBV4-2 and TRBJ2-7; a weak D match, TRBD1 (5 bases). The CDR3 sequence is 13 residues long. The V end was cut by 1 base, the J end by 4 bases, with 8 bases between. The V gene's germline CDR1 is LGHNA and CDR2 YNFKEQ. The CDR3 DNA reads TGTGCCAGCAGCCAAGGGACATTATACGAGCAGTACTTC. This encodes CASSQGTLYEQYF.

The chain couples TRBV6-1 to TRBJ1-5; no clear D gene. CDR1 and CDR2 from the germline V gene are MNHNS and SASEGT. The V end lost 2 bases, the J end lost 5 bases, and 25 bases lay between the germline ends. This CDR3 contains 19 residues. The CDR3 DNA reads TGTGCCAGCAGTGAATGCCGCGGTCGGAGGGTAGGAGGCGATCAGCCCCAGCATTTT. Translating it yields CASSECRGRRVGGDQPQHF.

V and J are TRBV9 and TRBJ2-5; TRBD1 aligns across 7 bases. Germline assignment: CDR1 SGDLS and CDR2 YYNGEE. This CDR3 spans 16 amino acids. J gave up 3 bases and V 5 bases, and 13 bases lay outside the gene matches. CDR3 coding DNA: TGTGCCAGCAGTTCTACAGGGGTTGGGGTTGAAGAGACCCAGTACTTC. It is translated as CASSSTGVGVEETQYF. The full variable domain, completed using reference TRBV9 and TRBJ2-5, is DSGVTQTPKHLITATGQRVTLRCSPRSGDLSVYWYQQSLDQGLQFLIQYYNGEERAKGNILERFSAQQFPDLHSELNLSSLELGDSALYFCASSSTGVGVEETQYFGPGTRLLVL.

The chain recombines TRBV4-1 with TRBJ2-3, with TRBD2 matching over 12 bases. After removal of 2 bases from V and 4 bases from J, the junction contained 4 bases not matched to a gene. Germline V gene lookup returns CDR1 MGHRA and CDR2 YSYEKL. CDR3 size: 16 residues. CDR3 amino acids: CASSQTGLAGPDTQYF. The CDR3 nucleotides are TGCGCCAGCAGCCAAACGGGACTAGCGGGCCCAGATACGCAGTATTTT.

This chain connects TRBV6-1 to TRBJ1-2; a possible D gene is TRBD1 (6 bases). The CDR3 extends over 14 amino acids. Trimming pared 4 bases from V and 2 bases from J, leaving 11 bases between. In germline, CDR1 is MNHNS, CDR2 SASEGT. In nucleotides, the CDR3 is TGTGCCAGCAGTGCAGGAAGGGGGAACTATGGCTACACCTTC. This encodes CASSAGRGNYGYTF.

The chain combines TRBV6-5 with TRBJ2-5; D call uncertain. The CDR3 consists of 16 residues. Between the trimmed V and J ends, which lost 3 bases and 1 base, there was a span of 15 bases. CDR1 is MNHEY, CDR2 SVGAGI, per germline. The CDR3 DNA sequence: TGTGCCAGCAGTTATAAAAGCCCGCCCCCCCAAGAGACCCAGTACTTC. This encodes CASSYKSPPPQETQYF.

V usage is TRBV4-3 and J usage is TRBJ1-2; 8 bases match TRBD1. CDR3 length: 17 amino acids. The ends lost 0 bases at V and 3 bases at J; junction bases unmatched: 9. Germline-derived CDR1 and CDR2 are LGHNA and YSLEER. This chain's CDR3 is CASSQEPGQVAYYGYTF. The CDR3 DNA is TGCGCCAGCAGCCAAGAACCGGGACAGGTGGCTTACTATGGCTACACCTTC.

The chain combines TRBV9 with TRBJ1-1; 7 bases map to TRBD1. Germline values: CDR1 SGDLS, CDR2 YYNGEE. V trimming: 4 bases; J trimming: 0 bases; junction bases outside the gene matches: 6. The CDR3 sequence is 15 residues long. The CDR3 sequence: CASSQGDRLNTEAFF. CDR3 DNA: TGTGCCAGCAGCCAAGGGGACAGACTGAACACTGAAGCTTTCTTT.